This T cell receptor beta chain was found in a study of T cell responses to AZD1222 COVID-19 vaccine. Profiling relied on immunoSEQ multiplex PCR, and the TCRdb table lists in-frame clones only, not all of them. The sample holds 70,000 to 75,000 clones, about 90% seen once. Study-wide findings and caveats: Spike-specific TCR repertoires showed rising breadth and depth after two AZD1222 doses. None of the repertoires were sampled until the peak T cell response had passed.

Germline V CDR1 and CDR2: MNHEY, SVGEGT. The germline V and J ends were trimmed by 2 bases and 5 bases, with 15 bases remaining between them. This CDR3 contains 15 residues. As to this clone: The target antigen is unknown.

J is TRBJ1-2 and V is TRBV6-2 or TRBV6-3, with D unclear. The sequences come from peripheral blood, collected 28 days after the second AZD1222 dose. The TCR sequence derives from an adult who received the AZD1222 COVID-19 vaccine. The CDR3 region has the DNA TGTGCCAGCAGTTACGGGGTCCGCGAGGTATATGGCTACACCTTC. This sequence encodes CASSYGVREVYGYTF.